This TCR beta chain was documented in a study of graft-versus-host responses after intestinal transplantation. On the study more broadly: Transplants were multivisceral, liver-intestinal, or isolated intestinal. Tacrolimus plus steroids were given to all recipients for about 3 years, preceded by anti-thymocyte globulin induction.

As for this clone: The junction departs from the called germline gene at one end, perhaps through a read error.

Intraepithelial plus lamina propria lymphocytes were released by processing graft tissue. TCRdb's copy holds only in-frame clones and misses some; the assay was immunoSEQ multiplex PCR. Of approximately 18,000 clones detected, approximately 79% appear once; the ten largest clones hold around 7.8%. CDR1 and CDR2 from the germline V gene are SGHDT and YYEEEE. The CDR3 spans 16 residues. This sample comprised ileum tissue, obtained approximately 420 days after intestinal transplant. This receptor was identified in a human patient who received an intestinal transplant, so some T cells may come from the graft donor. The chain employs TRBV5-6 and TRBJ2-5; D possibly matches TRBD1 or TRBD2 (6 bases each). DNA for the CDR3: TGTGCCAGCAGCTTGGTCCGGGACTGGGGGCAAGGGACCCAGTACTTC. It specifies CASSLVRDWGQGTQYF.